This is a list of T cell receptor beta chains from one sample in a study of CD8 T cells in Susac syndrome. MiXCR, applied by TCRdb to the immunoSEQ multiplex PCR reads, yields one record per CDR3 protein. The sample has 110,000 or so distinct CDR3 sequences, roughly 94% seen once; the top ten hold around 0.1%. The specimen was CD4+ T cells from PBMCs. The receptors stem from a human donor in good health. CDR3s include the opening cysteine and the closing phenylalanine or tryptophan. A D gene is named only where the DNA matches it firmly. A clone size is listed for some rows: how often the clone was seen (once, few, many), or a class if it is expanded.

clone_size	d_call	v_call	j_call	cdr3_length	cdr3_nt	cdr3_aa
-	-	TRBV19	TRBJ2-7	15	TGTGCCAGTAGTATTTTGGGCATACCATCCTACGAGCAGTACTTC	CASSILGIPSYEQYF
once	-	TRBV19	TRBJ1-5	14	TGTGCCAGTAGTAATGGGGTTGATGGTCAGCCCCAGCATTTT	CASSNGVDGQPQHF
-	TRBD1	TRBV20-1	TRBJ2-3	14	TGCAGTGCTAGGGGGACAGGGGGAACAGATACGCAGTATTTT	CSARGTGGTDTQYF
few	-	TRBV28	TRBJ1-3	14	TGTGCCAGCAGTTTAAGCAGCTCTGGAAACACCATATATTTT	CASSLSSSGNTIYF
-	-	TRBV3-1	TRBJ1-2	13	TGTGCCAGCAGCCCCAGTGGTAACTATGGCTACACCTTC	CASSPSGNYGYTF
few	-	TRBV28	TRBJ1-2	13	TGTGCCAGCAGTCGCACAGGGAACTATGGCTACACCTTC	CASSRTGNYGYTF
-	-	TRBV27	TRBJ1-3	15	TGTGCCAGCGGGAATGTAGGGACTCCTGGAAACACCATATATTTT	CASGNVGTPGNTIYF
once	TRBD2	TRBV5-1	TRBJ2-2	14	TGCGCCAGCAGACGTAGCGGGAGTCCCGGGGAGCTGTTTTTT	CASRRSGSPGELFF
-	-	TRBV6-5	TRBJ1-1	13	TGTGCCAGCAGTTACTCTTTGAACACTGAAGCTTTCTTT	CASSYSLNTEAFF
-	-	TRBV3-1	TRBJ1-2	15	TGTGCCAGCGCCCCAAAGCTCCTCTTTAACTATGGCTACACCTTC	CASAPKLLFNYGYTF
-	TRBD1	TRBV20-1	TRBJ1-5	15	TGCAGTGCGCCCCCGGGACAGGGGGCTGAGCAGCCCCAGCATTTT	CSAPPGQGAEQPQHF
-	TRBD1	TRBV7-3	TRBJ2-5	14	TGTGCCAGCAGCCGACAGGGTTCCGGGGAGACCCAGTACTTC	CASSRQGSGETQYF
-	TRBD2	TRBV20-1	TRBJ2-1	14	TGCAGTGCCAAACTCCTAGCGGGAGGTCCTGAGCAGTTCTTC	CSAKLLAGGPEQFF
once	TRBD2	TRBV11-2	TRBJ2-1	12	TGTGCCAGCAGCTCTAGCGGGAGTGAGCAGTTCTTC	CASSSSGSEQFF
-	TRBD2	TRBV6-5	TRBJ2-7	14	TGTGCCAGCAGTTACGGGGGGGTTCCCTACGAGCAGTACTTC	CASSYGGVPYEQYF
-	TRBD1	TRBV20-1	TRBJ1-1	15	TGCAGTGCTAGAGCCGAGGACAGGTTGAACACTGAAGCTTTCTTT	CSARAEDRLNTEAFF
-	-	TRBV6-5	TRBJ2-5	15	TGTGCCAGCAGTTACTGGGACACGAGTAGGGAGACCCAGTACTTC	CASSYWDTSRETQYF
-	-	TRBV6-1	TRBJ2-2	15	TGTGCCAGCAGTTTTATCTCCGGGGACACCGGGGAGCTGTTTTTT	CASSFISGDTGELFF
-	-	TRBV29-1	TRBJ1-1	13	TGCAGCGGTGAGACAGAGCTGAACACTGAAGCTTTCTTT	CSGETELNTEAFF
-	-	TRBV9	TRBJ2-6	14	TGTGCCAGCAGCGTTAGCACTGGGGCCAACGTCCTGACTTTC	CASSVSTGANVLTF
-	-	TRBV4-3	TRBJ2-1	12	TGCGCCAGCAGCCAAGACCGGACCGAGCAGTTCTTC	CASSQDRTEQFF
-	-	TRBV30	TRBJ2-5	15	TGTGCCTGGAGTCTCCCTGGACGGAACCAAGAGACCCAGTACTTC	CAWSLPGRNQETQYF
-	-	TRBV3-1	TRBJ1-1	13	TGTGCCAGCAGCCAAGAACTTCGCACTGAAGCTTTCTTT	CASSQELRTEAFF
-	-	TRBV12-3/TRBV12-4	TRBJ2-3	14	TGTGCCAGCAGCCGGACTGGGGGAGCAGATACGCAGTATTTT	CASSRTGGADTQYF
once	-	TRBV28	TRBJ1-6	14	TGTGCCAGCAGTTTGGACAGCTATAATTCACCCCTCCACTTT	CASSLDSYNSPLHF
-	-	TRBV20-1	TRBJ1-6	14	TGCAGTGCTCCTTACAACCCAGGCAATTCACCCCTCCACTTT	CSAPYNPGNSPLHF
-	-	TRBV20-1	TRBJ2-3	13	TGCAGTGCTATAGGCGGAGCCCCAGATACGCAGTATTTT	CSAIGGAPDTQYF
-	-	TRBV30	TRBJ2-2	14	TGTGCCTGGAGGCAGGGTGTAGACACCGGGGAGCTGTTTTTT	CAWRQGVDTGELFF
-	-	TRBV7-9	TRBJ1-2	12	TGTGCCAGCAGCCCCGGACACGATGGCTACACCTTC	CASSPGHDGYTF
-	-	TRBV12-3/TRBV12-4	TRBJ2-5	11	TGTGCCAGCAGAATCGTAGAGACCCAGTACTTC	CASRIVETQYF
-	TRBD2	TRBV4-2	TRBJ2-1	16	TGTGCCAGCAGCCGGGTCAGGGAGGGCCGGGGCGATGAGCAGTTCTTC	CASSRVREGRGDEQFF
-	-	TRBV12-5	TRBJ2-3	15	TGTGCTAGTGGGGGTGGAGACTTCATCACAGATACGCAGTATTTT	CASGGGDFITDTQYF
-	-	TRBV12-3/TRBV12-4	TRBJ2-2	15	TGTGCCAGCAGTTTCTCTATATCAAACACCGGGGAGCTGTTTTTT	CASSFSISNTGELFF
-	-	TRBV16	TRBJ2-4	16	TGTGCCAGCAGCCAAGGACTCCCGCTAGCCAAAAACATTCAGTACTTC	CASSQGLPLAKNIQYF
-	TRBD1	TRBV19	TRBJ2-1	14	TGTGCCACTAAAGTTGTGACAGGGCCTAATGAGCAGTTCTTC	CATKVVTGPNEQFF
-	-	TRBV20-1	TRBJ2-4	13	TGCAGTGCTGGGGACGGCGTCAAAAACATTCAGTACTTC	CSAGDGVKNIQYF
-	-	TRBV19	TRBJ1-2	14	TGTGCCAGTACTGCCTCGGGGGGCTGGTATGGCTACACCTTC	CASTASGGWYGYTF
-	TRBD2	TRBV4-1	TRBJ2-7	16	TGCGCCAGCAGCCAAGATCTGGGGACTAGCGCATACGAGCAGTACTTC	CASSQDLGTSAYEQYF
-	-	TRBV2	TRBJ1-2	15	TGTGCCAGCAGTGAAGAGGCTGCTACTAACTATGGCTACACCTTC	CASSEEAATNYGYTF
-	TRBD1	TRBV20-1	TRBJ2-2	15	TGCAGTGCTAGCCGGGACAGGGGAAACACCGGGGAGCTGTTTTTT	CSASRDRGNTGELFF
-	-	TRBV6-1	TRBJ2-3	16	TGTGCCAGCAGTGAAGACCCCATTATAGGGTTAGGTACGCAGTATTTT	CASSEDPIIGLGTQYF
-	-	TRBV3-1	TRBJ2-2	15	TGTGCCAGCAGCCAAGGGATGCCGAACACCGGGGAGCTGTTTTTT	CASSQGMPNTGELFF
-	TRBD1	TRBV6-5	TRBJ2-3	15	TGTGCCAGCAGTTGGCAGGGGGCTTACACAGATACGCAGTATTTT	CASSWQGAYTDTQYF
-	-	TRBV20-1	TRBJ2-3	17	TGCAGTGCTAGAGAGGGGGCAGGGATGAATATTATGGTTACGCAGTATTTT	CSAREGAGMNIMVTQYF
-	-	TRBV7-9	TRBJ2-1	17	TGTGCCAGCAGCTTAGGCGTTGGTATTATCTCGAGCGATGAGCAGTTCTTC	CASSLGVGIISSDEQFF
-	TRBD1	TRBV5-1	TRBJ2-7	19	TGCGCCAGCAGCTTGGAGGGCCTTGGGGACAGGGAATATCGGACCGAGCAGTACTTC	CASSLEGLGDREYRTEQYF
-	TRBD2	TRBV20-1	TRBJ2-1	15	TGCAGTGCTAGTTCCCCTAGCGGGAGCTACAATGAGCAGTTCTTC	CSASSPSGSYNEQFF
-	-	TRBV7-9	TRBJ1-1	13	TGTGCCAGCAGCTTACAGCTGAACACTGAAGCTTTCTTT	CASSLQLNTEAFF
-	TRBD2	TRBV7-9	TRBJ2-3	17	TGTGCCAGCAGCTTAGAACATCGCGGGAGGGCCGCAGATACGCAGTATTTT	CASSLEHRGRAADTQYF